The TCR beta chain under discussion was sequenced for a study of cytomegalovirus exposure and HLA in healthy donors. Whole-study results and caveats: A later examination showed that TCR association rates differed by HLA locus, with DRB1 most and HLA-C fewest. HLA allele associations emerged for roughly 17,000 TCR beta sequences in a later analysis, at 0.05 false discovery rate.

A multiplex PCR was run with 60 Vbeta primers and 13 Jbeta primers. Assay: immunoSEQ multiplex PCR; the TCRdb copy retains only in-frame clones and omits some. Of around 130,000 clones in the sample, about two thirds were seen once. Trimming removed 8 bases from V and 0 bases from J, with 14 bases in between. CDR1 and CDR2 from the germline V gene are SEHNR and FQNEAQ (reference sequence). The CDR3 length is 14 residues. Regarding this clone: Its antigen is still unknown.

The sequenced sample was PBMCs. The sequence was collected from a human donor in good health. The chain recombines TRBV7-9 with TRBJ2-7; D is undetermined. Here the CDR3 reads CASGSGSTSYEQYF. CDR3 DNA: TGTGCCAGCGGCTCCGGGTCTACCTCCTACGAGCAGTACTTC.